This T cell receptor (beta chain) stems from a study of regulatory T cells in long-lasting Graves disease. At the level of the study: In persistent Graves' disease, antithyroid drugs had been taken for over 5 years and TSH receptor antibodies stayed positive.

The sample's time point: persistent/refractory GD, antithyroid drugs over 5 years with positive TRAb. With RNA extracted from PBMCs as input, the TCR library was made. American Thyroid Association guidelines served as the basis for diagnosing Graves' disease. Patients were from an endocrinology department in Xi'an, China. V lost 4 bases to trimming and J lost 4 bases, with 16 bases between them. The V gene's germline CDR1 is SQVTM and CDR2 ANQGSEA. This CDR3 region has 14 residues. This clonotype has just a few counts. Researchers made TCR beta libraries by using iRepertoire HTBI primers and running Arm-PCR on CDR3 regions. Authors' data handling: Throughout the samples, researchers identified some 62 TRBV and 13 to 15 TRBJ segments. Each CDR3 protein gets one entry after TCRdb re-called the multiplex PCR reads with MiXCR. What appears here as the V and J calls and clone size reflects TCRdb's work, not the paper's. The sample holds 400,000 to 500,000 distinct CDR3 sequences, more than 20% seen once.

This sample comprised peripheral blood mononuclear cells (PBMCs), obtained when the disease was refractory, from a patient treated with antithyroid drugs. The origin of this receptor is a female donor with Graves disease. The rearrangement uses TRBV29-1 and TRBJ1-1, with TRBD1 as a possible D gene (6 bases). For the CDR3, the DNA is TGCAGCGTTGTACCCGGAGGAGGGGGCACTGAAGCTTTCTTT. This gives the protein CSVVPGGGGTEAFF.